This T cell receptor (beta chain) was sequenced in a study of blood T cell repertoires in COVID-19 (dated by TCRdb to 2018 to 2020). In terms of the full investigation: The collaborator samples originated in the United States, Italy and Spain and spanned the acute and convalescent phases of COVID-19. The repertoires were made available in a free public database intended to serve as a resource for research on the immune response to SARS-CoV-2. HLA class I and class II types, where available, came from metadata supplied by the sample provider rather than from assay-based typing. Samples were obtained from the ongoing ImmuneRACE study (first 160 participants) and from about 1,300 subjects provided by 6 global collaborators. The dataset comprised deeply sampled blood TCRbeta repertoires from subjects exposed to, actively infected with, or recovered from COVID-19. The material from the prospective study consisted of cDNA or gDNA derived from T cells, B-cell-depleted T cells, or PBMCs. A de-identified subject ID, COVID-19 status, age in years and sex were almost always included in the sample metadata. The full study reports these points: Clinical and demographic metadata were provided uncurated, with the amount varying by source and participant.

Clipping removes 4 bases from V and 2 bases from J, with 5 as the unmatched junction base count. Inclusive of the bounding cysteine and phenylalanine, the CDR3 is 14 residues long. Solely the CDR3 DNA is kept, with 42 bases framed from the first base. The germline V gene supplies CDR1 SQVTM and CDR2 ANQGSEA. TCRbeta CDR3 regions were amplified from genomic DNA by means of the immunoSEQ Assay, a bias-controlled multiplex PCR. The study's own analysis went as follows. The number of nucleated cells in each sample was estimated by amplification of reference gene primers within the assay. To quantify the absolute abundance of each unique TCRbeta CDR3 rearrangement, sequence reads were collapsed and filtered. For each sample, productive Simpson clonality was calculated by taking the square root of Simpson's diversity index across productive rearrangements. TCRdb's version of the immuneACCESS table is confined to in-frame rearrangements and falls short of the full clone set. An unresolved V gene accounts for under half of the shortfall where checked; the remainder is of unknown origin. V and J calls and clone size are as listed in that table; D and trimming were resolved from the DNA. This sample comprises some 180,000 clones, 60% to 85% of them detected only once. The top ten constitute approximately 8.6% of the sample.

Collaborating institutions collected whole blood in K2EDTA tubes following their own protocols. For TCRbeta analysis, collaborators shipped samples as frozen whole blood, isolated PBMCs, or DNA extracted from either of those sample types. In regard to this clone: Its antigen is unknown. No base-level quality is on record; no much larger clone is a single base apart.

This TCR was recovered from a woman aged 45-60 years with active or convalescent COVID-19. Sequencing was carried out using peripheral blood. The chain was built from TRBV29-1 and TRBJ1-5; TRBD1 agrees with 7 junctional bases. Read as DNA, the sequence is TGCAGCGTTGCCGAGGGGACAGGCAATCAGCCCCAGCATTTT. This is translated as CSVAEGTGNQPQHF. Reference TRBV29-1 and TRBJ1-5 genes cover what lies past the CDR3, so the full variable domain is SAVISQKPSRDICQRGTSLTIQCQVDSQVTMMFWYRQQPGQSLTLIATANQGSEATYESGFVIDKFPISRPNLTFSTLTVSNMSPEDSSIYLCSVAEGTGNQPQHFGDGTRLSIL.